Listed below are T cell receptor beta chains from one sample, sequenced in a study of T cell repertoires in cytomegalovirus infection. MiXCR, run by TCRdb on the reads, gives a single entry per CDR3 protein. The sample consists of some 220,000 distinct CDR3 sequences, 6% to 8% of them appearing once. Sequencing was performed on PBMCs. Receptors originate from a human donor in good health (CMV status not recorded). Some clones in this sample may be carry-over from other donors' samples. Each CDR3 is given with its conserved first and last residue. Fields, in order: clone size, V gene, D gene, J gene, CDR3 protein, CDR3 DNA. D genes are given only for firm matches. Clone size appears in some rows only: once, few, many, or a class for an expanded clone.

>.|TRBV5-1|TRBD2|TRBJ2-1
CASSSGLAASSYNEQFF
TGCGCCAGCAGCTCGGGACTAGCGGCGAGCTCCTACAATGAGCAGTTCTTC
>many|TRBV6-2/TRBV6-3|.|TRBJ1-5
CASSSLTAAQPQHF
TGTGCCAGCAGTTCCTTAACAGCGGCTCAGCCCCAGCATTTT
>many|TRBV12-3/TRBV12-4|TRBD1|TRBJ2-2
CASSYGQGVSGELFF
TGTGCCAGCAGTTACGGGCAGGGGGTATCCGGGGAGCTGTTTTTT
>many|TRBV29-1|TRBD1|TRBJ2-7
CSVRFTGVREQYF
TGCAGCGTGAGGTTTACAGGGGTTCGCGAGCAGTACTTC
>many|TRBV7-2|.|TRBJ2-6
CASSLRGGAGANVLTF
TGTGCCAGCAGTTTAAGGGGGGGCGCTGGGGCCAACGTCCTGACTTTC
>many|TRBV7-2|.|TRBJ2-7
CASSFVSSYEQYF
TGTGCCAGCAGCTTTGTAAGCTCCTACGAGCAGTACTTC
>many|TRBV7-3|.|TRBJ2-7
CASSLTWGNEQYF
TGTGCCAGCAGCTTAACGTGGGGGAACGAGCAGTACTTC
>many|TRBV25-1|TRBD1|TRBJ2-1
CASSDFRDRAYNEQFF
TGTGCCAGCAGTGATTTCCGGGACAGGGCCTACAATGAGCAGTTCTTC
>few|TRBV5-1|TRBD2|TRBJ2-5
CASSDPGLAETQYF
TGCGCCAGCAGCGACCCGGGACTAGCGGAGACCCAGTACTTC
>many|TRBV7-2|.|TRBJ1-2
CASSLIGRSYGYTF
TGTGCCAGCAGCTTAATCGGCAGGTCCTATGGCTACACCTTC
>few|TRBV5-1|TRBD1|TRBJ2-3
CASRGGQPSGFTQYF
TGCGCCAGCAGAGGGGGACAGCCCAGCGGTTTTACGCAGTATTTT
>many|TRBV2|TRBD1|TRBJ1-2
CASSDPTGGIYGYTF
TGTGCCAGCAGTGACCCGACAGGGGGCATTTATGGCTACACCTTC
>many|TRBV10-3|.|TRBJ1-1
CAISEFGPGRGDTEAFF
TGTGCCATCAGTGAGTTTGGGCCCGGGAGGGGGGACACTGAAGCTTTCTTT